This TCR beta chain is drawn from a study of PD-1 blockade in mismatch repair-deficient tumors. Study-level information: All were previously treated, progressing patients with 11 to 13 mismatch repair-deficient cancer types. General observations from the study: After pembrolizumab, tumor-resident clones rose rapidly, then generally contracted before radiologic responses.

V lost 10 bases and J 8 bases, leaving 18 bases between the germline ends. Looked up from germline, CDR1 is WSHSY and CDR2 is SAAADI. The CDR3 length is 13 residues. Three pembrolizumab responders had their TCRs sequenced. In this sample, this clone is large. Its antigen is unknown. Clones were sequenced by immunoSEQ multiplex PCR, and TCRdb holds only the in-frame ones, with some missing. The table records about 24,000 clones, about 83% of them present only once. The sequenced sample was peripheral blood, obtained 12 weeks after starting pembrolizumab. The gene calls are TRBV10-2 and TRBJ2-1; tentatively, D is TRBD1 or TRBD2 (5 bases each). The clonotype comes from an adult with mismatch repair-deficient cancer. CDR3 residues: CATEGPPGDEQFF. The CDR3 DNA sequence: TGCGCCACCGAGGGACCCCCCGGGGATGAGCAGTTCTTC.